The rows below give T cell receptor beta chains drawn from one sample of a study of T cells in narcolepsy. Profiling relied on immunoSEQ multiplex PCR, and the TCRdb table lists in-frame clones only, not all of them. The repertoire holds fewer than 40,000 clones, with roughly 87% as singletons. Sample: CD45RA- memory CD4+ T cells from PBMCs. The source is a human donor with narcolepsy. Both conserved end residues are part of each CDR3. A D gene is named only where the DNA matches it firmly. For some rows the clone size is stated as once, few or many, or as a class when expanded; others skip it.

v_gene,j_gene,d_gene,abundance,CDR3nt,CDR3aa
TRBV7-2,TRBJ2-1,.,.,TGTGCCAGCAGCTTTTCAGGGGAGGGTGAGCAGTTCTTC,CASSFSGEGEQFF
TRBV2,TRBJ2-7,TRBD1,.,TGTGCCAGCAGCCGACAGGGTTCGATGTCGGAGCAGTACTTC,CASSRQGSMSEQYF
TRBV19,TRBJ2-2,TRBD1,.,TGTGCCAGTAGTTTGACAGGGGGGACCGGGGAGCTGTTTTTT,CASSLTGGTGELFF
TRBV29-1,TRBJ2-7,TRBD2,.,TGCAGCGTGAGGGGGACTAGCGGGGGTAGCTACGAGCAGTACTTC,CSVRGTSGGSYEQYF
TRBV30,TRBJ1-2,.,.,TGTGCCTGGGCGGCCAGGTTGTATGGCTACACCTTC,CAWAARLYGYTF
TRBV5-1,TRBJ2-5,TRBD1,few,TGCGCCAGCAGCAAGGACAGGGAAGGGGAGACCCAGTACTTC,CASSKDREGETQYF
TRBV7-2,TRBJ1-1,.,.,TGTGCCAGCAGCTTAGGTATTTTGGCTTTCTTT,CASSLGILAFF
TRBV19,TRBJ1-4,TRBD1,.,TGTGCCAGTAGTCGGGGGACAGGTGCCTCTAATGAAAAACTGTTTTTT,CASSRGTGASNEKLFF
TRBV10-3,TRBJ2-7,.,few,TGTGCCATCAGTGGGACCCCTCCCCGGGAGCAGTACTTC,CAISGTPPREQYF
TRBV7-9,TRBJ1-1,.,.,TGTGCCAGCAGCTTAGATATAGGGATGGCTTTCTTT,CASSLDIGMAFF
TRBV15,TRBJ2-5,TRBD1,.,TGTGCCACCAGCACGACAGGGGGCGGTGAGACCCAGTACTTC,CATSTTGGGETQYF
TRBV7-2,TRBJ2-3,.,.,TGTGCCAGCAGCCCCGTCAGGGAAAAGGGCACAGATACGCAGTATTTT,CASSPVREKGTDTQYF
TRBV7-3,TRBJ1-4,.,.,TGTGCCAGCAGCTCCGCCTCGAGGGATGATTCTAATGAAAAACTGTTTTTT,CASSSASRDDSNEKLFF
TRBV20-1,TRBJ2-3,.,.,TGCAGTGCTAAAAGATCAGATACGCAGTATTTT,CSAKRSDTQYF
TRBV19,TRBJ1-1,.,.,TGTGCCAGTAGTATCGGTAGATTGAACACTGAAGCTTTCTTT,CASSIGRLNTEAFF
TRBV28,TRBJ2-1,.,.,TGTGCCAGCAGTTCAACCCCGGGACGGGGCTCCTACAATGAGCAGTTCTTC,CASSSTPGRGSYNEQFF
TRBV4-2,TRBJ2-1,TRBD1,.,TGTGCCAGCAGCCAAGATCCGGCAGGGGGCAATGAGCAGTTCTTC,CASSQDPAGGNEQFF
TRBV5-4,TRBJ1-1,.,once,TGTGCCAGCGGAAAGGAAATGAACACTGAAGCTTTCTTT,CASGKEMNTEAFF
TRBV28,TRBJ2-7,.,.,TGTGCCAGCATCGGGGGTCTAGGGCACGGGCAGTACTTC,CASIGGLGHGQYF
TRBV18,TRBJ2-5,.,once,TGTGCCAGCTCCCGCATAGTGGAGACCCAGTACTTC,CASSRIVETQYF
TRBV6-5,TRBJ1-6,.,.,TGTGCCAGCAGACCCAGGGGATCTCTAAATTCACCCCTCCACTTT,CASRPRGSLNSPLHF
TRBV9,TRBJ1-6,TRBD1,.,TGTGCCAGCAGCGTAGAAGGGGGCAAGAATTCACCCCTCCACTTT,CASSVEGGKNSPLHF
TRBV9,TRBJ2-2,.,.,TGTGCCAGCAGCGTAGAGGAGGTCGCCGGGGAGCTGTTTTTT,CASSVEEVAGELFF
TRBV5-4,TRBJ2-7,.,.,TGTGCCAGCAGCTTGGTGGGAGGCGAGCAGTACTTC,CASSLVGGEQYF
TRBV6-1,TRBJ2-1,TRBD2,.,TGTGCCAGCAGTTCGACTAGCGGGGGGTATAATGAGCAGTTCTTC,CASSSTSGGYNEQFF
TRBV28,TRBJ2-5,.,.,TGTGCCAGCAGCCTCCTGAGCCCGGGGACGGTAGAGACCCAGTACTTC,CASSLLSPGTVETQYF
TRBV19,TRBJ1-3,.,.,TGTGCCAGTAGTGGGGGTAACACCATATATTTT,CASSGGNTIYF
TRBV7-2,TRBJ2-3,TRBD2,.,TGTGCCAGCAGCTTTCTAGCGGGAGACACAGATACGCAGTATTTT,CASSFLAGDTDTQYF
TRBV9,TRBJ1-6,.,.,TGTGCCAGCAGCGTAGCTGTGGATTCACCCCTCCACTTT,CASSVAVDSPLHF
TRBV7-9,TRBJ2-7,.,.,TGTGCCAGCAGCCGAGTAGAGGGGAAGGCTCGCGAGCAGTACTTC,CASSRVEGKAREQYF
TRBV7-9,TRBJ1-6,.,.,TGTGCCAGCAGCTCCAGTGGGAGCCCACCCCTCCACTTT,CASSSSGSPPLHF
TRBV2,TRBJ1-6,TRBD1,.,TGTGCCAGCAGCTACCAAGGACAGGGCAATTCACCCCTCCACTTT,CASSYQGQGNSPLHF
TRBV7-2,TRBJ2-7,.,.,TGTGCCAGCAGCCTCGCGATAGGCGGGTACGAGCAGTACTTC,CASSLAIGGYEQYF
TRBV7-6,TRBJ2-3,.,.,TGTGCCAGCAGCTTACGGGCCCCAGAGGCCACAGATACGCAGTATTTT,CASSLRAPEATDTQYF
TRBV28,TRBJ1-5,TRBD1,few,TGTGCCAGCAGTTCAGGGACAGGGGGCACTTCGGGTAGCAATCAGCCCCAGCATTTT,CASSSGTGGTSGSNQPQHF
TRBV7-3,TRBJ2-2,.,.,TGTGCCAGCAGCTTAACGCTGACCGGGGAGCTGTTTTTT,CASSLTLTGELFF
TRBV5-4,TRBJ2-7,.,once,TGTGCCAGCAGCTTGTCGTCAGGGATTAATTACGAGCAGTACTTC,CASSLSSGINYEQYF
TRBV18,TRBJ2-3,TRBD2,once,TGTGCCAGCTCACCCAATAGCGGGAGAGGAACAGATACGCAGTATTTT,CASSPNSGRGTDTQYF
TRBV11-3,TRBJ1-1,.,.,TGTGCCAGCAGCCTGGAGGGAGGGAGTCGCGACACTGAAGCTTTCTTT,CASSLEGGSRDTEAFF
TRBV12-5,TRBJ1-2,.,few,TGTGCTAGTGGTCCCCTCCGAGGTGGCTACACCTTC,CASGPLRGGYTF
TRBV6-1,TRBJ1-5,.,.,TGTGCCAGCAGCCTCGGCAGGGGAGGCAATCAGCCCCAGCATTTT,CASSLGRGGNQPQHF
TRBV11-2,TRBJ2-5,.,.,TGTGCCAGCAGCTTATCGATTCTGGAGACCCAGTACTTC,CASSLSILETQYF
TRBV28,TRBJ2-3,TRBD1,.,TGTGCCAGCAGTCAGAGACAGGGTATCACAGATACGCAGTATTTT,CASSQRQGITDTQYF
TRBV7-9,TRBJ1-1,TRBD1,.,TGTGCCAGCAGCCCGGGGACAGGGACTAACACTGAAGCTTTCTTT,CASSPGTGTNTEAFF
TRBV4-3,TRBJ1-4,.,.,TGCGCCAGCAGCCAAGATCTCTTCGGGCAACTGTTTTTT,CASSQDLFGQLFF
TRBV11-3,TRBJ2-7,.,.,TGTGCCAGCAGCTTAGAAGGCGAGCAGTACTTC,CASSLEGEQYF
TRBV7-9,TRBJ1-4,.,few,TGTGCCAGCAGCTTATGGAGCGCAACTAATGAAAAACTGTTTTTT,CASSLWSATNEKLFF
TRBV7-3,TRBJ2-2,.,.,TGTGCCAGCAGCCTCGGGGAGGCGCCGGGCGGGGAGCTGTTTTTT,CASSLGEAPGGELFF
TRBV6-4,TRBJ2-1,TRBD2,.,TGTGCCAGCAGTGGGGGACTAGCGGGGGATAATGAGCAGTTCTTC,CASSGGLAGDNEQFF
TRBV28,TRBJ2-1,.,.,TGTGCCAGCAGGGGTACTTACAATGAGCAGTTCTTC,CASRGTYNEQFF
TRBV2,TRBJ1-2,TRBD1,.,TGTGCCAGCAGTCGACAGGGAATGGAGGGCTACACCTTT,CASSRQGMEGYTF
TRBV7-2,TRBJ1-1,TRBD1,.,TGTGCCAGCAGCCGGGGACAGGGGAGTATTGCTTTCTTT,CASSRGQGSIAFF
TRBV19,TRBJ2-1,.,.,TGTGCCAGTAGGGGCGGGGTCAATGAGCAGTTCTTC,CASRGGVNEQFF
TRBV7-2,TRBJ1-1,.,.,TGTGCCAGTTCCAGGCAGGAAAACACTGAAGCTTTCTTT,CASSRQENTEAFF
TRBV7-2,TRBJ2-1,TRBD2,.,TGTGCCAGCAGCTTAGTGGGCGGCGGGGGGGGATACAATGAGCAGTTCTTC,CASSLVGGGGGYNEQFF